This is a list of T cell receptor beta chains from one sample in a study of CD8+ T cells in alopecia areata. The protocol was immunoSEQ multiplex PCR, while the TCRdb copy is restricted to in-frame clones and leaves out a portion. The repertoire holds some 110,000 clones, with roughly 55% as singletons. The material sequenced was CD8+ T cells sorted from blood, taken at week 24, from a patient treated with tofacitinib. The receptors were sampled from a human donor with alopecia areata. Both conserved end residues are part of each CDR3. The D gene is left open where the match is weak. The size field is filled for only some rows; it gives once, few, many or a size class.

V,J,size,D,DNA,CDR3
TRBV30,TRBJ2-1,NA,NA,TGTGCCTGGAGTGTACGCCCGGCTGAGCAGTTCTTC,CAWSVRPAEQFF
TRBV5-5,TRBJ2-7,many,TRBD1,TGTGCCAGCAGCACAAACCCCAAGGACAGGGGGACCGACGAGCAGTACTTC,CASSTNPKDRGTDEQYF
TRBV5-4,TRBJ2-2,NA,NA,TGTGCCAGCAGCAGGAAGGGACAAAACACCGGGGAGCTGTTTTTT,CASSRKGQNTGELFF
TRBV4-2,TRBJ2-1,NA,NA,TGTGCCAGCAGCCCCTATCCAGGGGAGAATTACAATGAGCAGTTCTTC,CASSPYPGENYNEQFF
TRBV5-1,TRBJ2-3,once,NA,TGCGCCAGCAGCTTGGTGGGTCGAGGGGGATCCACAGATACGCAGTATTTT,CASSLVGRGGSTDTQYF
TRBV27,TRBJ2-7,few,NA,TGTGCCAGCAGTTTAAGGGGCGCATCCTACGAGCAGTACTTC,CASSLRGASYEQYF
TRBV4-3,TRBJ2-5,NA,NA,TGCGCCAGCAGCCAAGATATGGGGCTCCAGTACTTC,CASSQDMGLQYF
TRBV14,TRBJ1-2,NA,NA,TGTGCCAGCAGCGCGGGGGGGACTTATGGCTACACCTTC,CASSAGGTYGYTF
TRBV30,TRBJ1-3,NA,NA,TGTGCCTGGGCCGAGACGTGGGGGGCTGGAAACACCATATATTTT,CAWAETWGAGNTIYF
TRBV29-1,TRBJ2-5,NA,NA,TGCAGCGTTGTGACAGATCAAGAGACCCAGTACTTC,CSVVTDQETQYF